This T cell receptor beta chain was observed in a study of monozygotic twins with inflammatory bowel disease. Notes on the study in general: Clonotypes shared with others were fewer in IBD patients than in healthy twins, especially with disease activity.

The CDR3 is 14 amino acids. Germline lookup yields CDR1 SGHRS and CDR2 YFSETQ. Following a re-call of the 5' RACE reads, TCRdb has one entry per CDR3 protein and lacks DNA. The specimen's table records 150,000 to 200,000 distinct CDR3 sequences. Note on this clonotype: Antigen: not known.

Per donor there was one draw, yielding a blood sample of 2.5 ml. Total RNA isolation used whole blood (no T cell sorting was performed). This clonotype was obtained from a human donor with ulcerative colitis or Crohn's disease, or a healthy co-twin of an affected twin (not recorded which). The specimen sequenced was blood. The V call is TRBV5-1, the J call TRBJ1-1; the D gene TCRdb calls, TRBD1, cannot be checked with no DNA. This CDR3 reads CASSLNNGGTEAFF.